This TCR beta chain stems from a study of beta chain features in type 1 diabetes. With 1 base removed from V and 8 bases from J, the gap between germline ends came to 14 bases. This CDR3 spans 14 amino acids. The V gene's germline CDR1 is SGHTA and CDR2 FQGNSA. Sorted CD4+ subsets: naive, central memory, regulatory, stem cell-like memory (CD45RO/CCR7/CD25/CD127/CD95/CD27 panel). TCRB transcripts that were expressed got sequenced, as all of the isolated RNA had been reverse transcribed. Generated by immunoSEQ multiplex PCR, the TCRdb table keeps only in-frame clones and is missing some. This repertoire shows 150,000 or so clones, 9.5% to 10% found once; its top ten account for 0.65%.

V usage is TRBV7-2 and J usage is TRBJ1-2; D gene ambiguous. The source of this sequence is a woman aged 40 to 49 in good health. Input material: central memory CD4+ T cells from blood. CDR3 bases: TGTGCCAGCAGCTTAGTCGGGGTTAGTAGAGGCTACACCTTC. Translating gives CASSLVGVSRGYTF.